The rows below give T cell receptor beta chains drawn from one sample of a study of regulatory T cells in long-lasting Graves disease. TCRdb processed the multiplex PCR reads anew with MiXCR; each CDR3 protein has one entry. Of 440,000 or so distinct CDR3 sequences listed, approximately 16% are singletons. This same sample was also taken into another study, of T cells in Graves' hyperthyroidism and ophthalmopathy.

The sample in question was peripheral blood mononuclear cells (PBMCs), obtained at new diagnosis, from a patient treated with antithyroid drugs. The source is a woman aged 25 to 45 with Graves disease. The CDR3 runs from the conserved cysteine through the conserved F or W. The D gene is left open where the match is weak. The size entry is marked missing in some rows and otherwise reads once, few, many or a size class.

D,size,J,V,DNA,CDR3
.,few,TRBJ2-1,TRBV19,TGTGCCAGTAGTATAGGATGGGGCGAGGGAAATCTCGCCTACAATGAGCAGTTCTTC,CASSIGWGEGNLAYNEQFF
.,many,TRBJ2-1,TRBV2,TGTGCCAGCAGTGAAGCGGGTTTCAATGAGCAGTTCTTC,CASSEAGFNEQFF
TRBD2,few,TRBJ2-2,TRBV29-1,TGCAGCGTAGTACTAGCGCGATACATCGGGAGGCCTCCCGGGGAGCTGTTTTTT,CSVVLARYIGRPPGELFF
TRBD1,few,TRBJ2-7,TRBV29-1,TGCAGCGGGGCGGGACAGGATTCTTCCTACGAGCAGTACTTC,CSGAGQDSSYEQYF
.,many,TRBJ2-1,TRBV28,TGTGCCAGCAGCGTTAGCGGCTACAATGAGCAGTTCTTC,CASSVSGYNEQFF
.,.,TRBJ1-1,TRBV7-6,TGTGCCAGCAGCTTTCCCGGGTCGGGGACTGAAGCTTTCTTT,CASSFPGSGTEAFF
TRBD1,few,TRBJ1-2,TRBV7-9,TGTGCCAGCAGCTTAGACGGCAGGGGGCTCACCTTC,CASSLDGRGLTF
TRBD1,.,TRBJ1-1,TRBV20-1,TGCAGTGCTAGAGAAGCGACAGGGGGCTTGGAAGCTTTCTTT,CSAREATGGLEAFF
.,.,TRBJ1-1,TRBV14,TGTGCCAGCAGCCCCTTCAGGGGCTGGGAAGCTTTCTTT,CASSPFRGWEAFF
TRBD1,many,TRBJ1-2,TRBV28,TGTGCCAGCAGTTTTACAGGGGGATTCGGGTATGGCTACACCTTC,CASSFTGGFGYGYTF
TRBD2,few,TRBJ2-2,TRBV20-1,TGCAGTGCTAGAGATCAAAGCGGGAGAGGCACCGGGGAGCTGTTTTTT,CSARDQSGRGTGELFF
TRBD1,many,TRBJ2-7,TRBV28,TGTGCCAGCAGTCTCCGAAGGGGGCCCACCTACGAGCAGTACTTC,CASSLRRGPTYEQYF
.,.,TRBJ2-1,TRBV19,TGTGCCAGTAGTAGTCTTCGGGGAGATAGTAAGTCCTACAATGAGCAGTTCTTC,CASSSLRGDSKSYNEQFF
TRBD1,.,TRBJ1-1,TRBV7-6,TGTGCCAGCAGCCTGCCGGACAGGGGGAACACTGAAGCTTTCTTT,CASSLPDRGNTEAFF
.,few,TRBJ2-5,TRBV6-1,TGTGCCAGCGGGCGGGCCGAGGAGACCCAGTACTTC,CASGRAEETQYF
.,many,TRBJ1-1,TRBV4-1,TGCGCCAGCAGCCAAGATCGAGGTAACACTGAAGCTTTCTTT,CASSQDRGNTEAFF
.,many,TRBJ2-5,TRBV20-1,TGCAGTGCTAGAGAAAGGGGTGGGTTTGAGACCCAGTACTTC,CSARERGGFETQYF
.,.,TRBJ2-7,TRBV6-1,TGTGCCAGCAGTGAAGCGGTAAATTCTGTCGAGCAGTACTTC,CASSEAVNSVEQYF
.,many,TRBJ1-5,TRBV12-3/TRBV12-4,TGTGCCAGCAGCCTTCAAGGGAGCAATCAGCCCCAGCATTTT,CASSLQGSNQPQHF
.,many,TRBJ1-2,TRBV28,TGTGCCAGCAGTTCAGGGAGAATCTTCAATGGCTACACCTTC,CASSSGRIFNGYTF
.,few,TRBJ1-2,TRBV5-4,TGTGCCAGCAGCACTCGGGGGTCAGACTATGGCTACACCTTC,CASSTRGSDYGYTF
TRBD2,.,TRBJ2-1,TRBV13,TGCGCCAGCAGCCAAGCCCGGCGTAGCGGGAGGGCGGGGTTGAATGAGCAGTTCTTC,CASSQARRSGRAGLNEQFF
.,many,TRBJ2-3,TRBV5-1,TGCGCCAGCAGCTTGGGGACCCCCACAGATACGCAGTATTTT,CASSLGTPTDTQYF
TRBD2,.,TRBJ2-7,TRBV7-9,TGTGCGTCGACTGAGCGGGAATCTTCCTACGAGCAGTACTTC,CASTERESSYEQYF
.,many,TRBJ2-7,TRBV7-2,TGTGCCAGCAGCGCCGGAGGGACCCCAACCTACGAGCAGTACTTC,CASSAGGTPTYEQYF
TRBD2,many,TRBJ2-1,TRBV11-3,TGTGCCAGCAGCTTAGCGGGGACTAGCGGTAGCTCCTACAATGAGCAGTTCTTC,CASSLAGTSGSSYNEQFF
.,many,TRBJ2-2,TRBV6-1,TGTGCCAGCTCTTCGGAGCGGACGAGCACCGGGGAGCTGTTTTTT,CASSSERTSTGELFF
.,few,TRBJ2-4,TRBV15,TGTGCCACCAGCAGAGGTGTGGGGCTAGCCAAAAACATTCAGTACTTC,CATSRGVGLAKNIQYF
.,many,TRBJ1-4,TRBV5-1,TGTGCCAGCAGCCCGACAGGACTTAATGAAAAACTGTTTTTT,CASSPTGLNEKLFF
.,many,TRBJ2-5,TRBV7-2,TGTGCCAGCAGCTGGAGGTTCCAAGAGACCCAGTACTTC,CASSWRFQETQYF
.,many,TRBJ2-7,TRBV7-9,TGTGCCAGCGAAGGGGAAGCCTACGAGCAGTACTTC,CASEGEAYEQYF
.,.,TRBJ2-3,TRBV6-1,TGTGCCAGCAAGGCCCGCGGGATTGTGGATACGCAGTATTTT,CASKARGIVDTQYF
TRBD1,.,TRBJ2-6,TRBV19,TGTGCCAGTACTCTCCAGGGGGCAGTTACCTCTGGGGCCAACGTCCTGACTTTC,CASTLQGAVTSGANVLTF
TRBD1,.,TRBJ1-2,TRBV6-1,TGTGCCGGACGACAGGGGAGGAACTATGGCTACACCTTC,CAGRQGRNYGYTF
TRBD1,many,TRBJ2-5,TRBV13,TGTGCCAGCAGCTCGCCCCTCTGGGGGGACAGGCGAGAGACCCAGTACTTC,CASSSPLWGDRRETQYF
.,many,TRBJ2-2,TRBV28,TGTGCCAGCAGTTTGAGAGGACAAACGAACACCGGGGAGCTGTTTTTT,CASSLRGQTNTGELFF
.,.,TRBJ1-4,TRBV7-9,TGTGCCAGCAGCTCCTTGGCAACTAATGAAAAACTGTTTTTT,CASSSLATNEKLFF
.,.,TRBJ2-3,TRBV9,TGTGCCAGCAGCGTCGAGGCTGGAGATACGCAGTATTTT,CASSVEAGDTQYF
TRBD2,many,TRBJ2-1,TRBV9,TGTGCCAGCAGCAACCCGGGACTAGCGGGAGGGAATGAGCAGTTCTTC,CASSNPGLAGGNEQFF
.,many,TRBJ1-6,TRBV28,TGTGCCAGCAGTTTCCTAAGCTCCTATAATTCACCCCTCCACTTT,CASSFLSSYNSPLHF
.,.,TRBJ1-4,TRBV9,TGTGCCAGCAGCTCCAGTACAACTAATGAAAAACTGTTTTTT,CASSSSTTNEKLFF
TRBD2,few,TRBJ2-5,TRBV6-2/TRBV6-3,TGTGCCGGGACTAGCGGGAGTAGGGAGACCCAGTACTTC,CAGTSGSRETQYF
.,few,TRBJ2-1,TRBV27,TGTGCCAGCAGTTTATACGGGAAGGGGTCCAATGAGCAGTTCTTC,CASSLYGKGSNEQFF
.,many,TRBJ1-5,TRBV10-3,TGTGCCATCAGTGAAAGGGCAGGACCAGCGGGTCAGCCCCAGCATTTT,CAISERAGPAGQPQHF
.,many,TRBJ2-2,TRBV6-5,TGTGCCAGCAGTTATGGGCAGCGCACCGGGGAGCTGTTTTTT,CASSYGQRTGELFF
TRBD2,many,TRBJ2-1,TRBV20-1,TGCAGTGCTCCCCTAGCGGGAGGGCCCCCTGAGCAGTTCTTC,CSAPLAGGPPEQFF